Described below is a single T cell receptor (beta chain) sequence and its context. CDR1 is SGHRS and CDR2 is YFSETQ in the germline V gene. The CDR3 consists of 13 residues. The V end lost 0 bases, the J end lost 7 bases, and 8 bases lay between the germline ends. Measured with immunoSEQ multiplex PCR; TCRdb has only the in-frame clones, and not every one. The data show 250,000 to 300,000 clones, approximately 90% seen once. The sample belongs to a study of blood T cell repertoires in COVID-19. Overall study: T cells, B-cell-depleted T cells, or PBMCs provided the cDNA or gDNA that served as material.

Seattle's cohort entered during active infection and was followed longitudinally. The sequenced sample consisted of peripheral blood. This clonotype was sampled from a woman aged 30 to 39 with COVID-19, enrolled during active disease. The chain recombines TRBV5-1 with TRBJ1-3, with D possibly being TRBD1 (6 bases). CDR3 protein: CASSLGTDNTIYF. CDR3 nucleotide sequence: TGCGCCAGCAGCTTGGGGACAGATAACACCATATATTTT.